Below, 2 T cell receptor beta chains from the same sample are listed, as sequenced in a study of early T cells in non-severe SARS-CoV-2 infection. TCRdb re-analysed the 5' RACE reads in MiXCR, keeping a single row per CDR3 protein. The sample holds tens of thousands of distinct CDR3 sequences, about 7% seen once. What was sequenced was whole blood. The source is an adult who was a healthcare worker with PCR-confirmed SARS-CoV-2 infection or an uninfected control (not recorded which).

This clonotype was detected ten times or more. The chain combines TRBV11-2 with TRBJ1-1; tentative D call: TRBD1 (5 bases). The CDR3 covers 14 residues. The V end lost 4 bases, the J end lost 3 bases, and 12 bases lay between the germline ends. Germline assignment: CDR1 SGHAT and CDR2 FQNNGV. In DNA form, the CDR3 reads TGTGCCAGCAGCTGGGGGACTGTTCACACTGAAGCTTTCTTT. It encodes CASSWGTVHTEAFF. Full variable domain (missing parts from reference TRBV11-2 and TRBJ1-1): EAGVAQSPRYKIIEKRQSVAFWCNPISGHATLYWYQQILGQGPKLLIQFQNNGVVDDSQLPKDRFSAERLKGVDSTLKIQPAKLEDSAVYLCASSWGTVHTEAFFGQGTRLTVV.

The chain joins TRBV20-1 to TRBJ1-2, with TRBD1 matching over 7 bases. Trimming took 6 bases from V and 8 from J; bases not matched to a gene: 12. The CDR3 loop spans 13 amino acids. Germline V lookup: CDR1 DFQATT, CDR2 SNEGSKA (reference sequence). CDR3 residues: CSAGGGGAWGYTF. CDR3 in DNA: TGCAGTGCCGGGGGAGGGGGCGCCTGGGGCTACACCTTC.